Presented here are 14 T cell receptor beta chains from one specimen sequenced in a study of cytotoxic CD8 clonotypes in ibrutinib-treated CLL. The method was immunoSEQ multiplex PCR; TCRdb's version includes in-frame clones alone and lacks a portion of them. This sample carries fewer than 35,000 clones, 69% of them seen once, and the ten largest clones take around a quarter. The sequencing used PBMCs, collected before ibrutinib treatment. The receptors derive from a human donor with chronic lymphocytic leukemia.

CDR3 sequence (DNA): TGTGCCAGCAGTTTATCCGGGGGCCCCCCGTTAGAGTACTTC. The encoded protein is CASSLSGGPPLEYF. The chain carries TRBV27 and TRBJ2-7; tentatively, D is TRBD1 or TRBD2 (6 bases each). With 0 bases removed from V and 11 bases from J, the gap between germline ends came to 17 bases. The CDR3 covers 14 residues. Germline CDR1 reads MNHEY; CDR2 reads SMNVEV (reference sequence).

The chain couples TRBV25-1 to TRBJ1-2, with D perhaps matching TRBD1 (5 bases). CDR3 length equals 12 residues. Germline values: CDR1 MGHDK, CDR2 SYGVNS. With 5 bases removed from V and 6 bases from J, the gap between germline ends came to 10 bases. CDR3 sequence: CASSRWGDGYTF. The CDR3 coding sequence is TGTGCCAGCAGTAGGTGGGGGGATGGCTACACCTTC.

The chain joins TRBV6-1 to TRBJ1-5, with D hard to call. The CDR3 loop spans 15 amino acids. V lost 4 bases and J 0 bases, leaving 10 bases between the germline ends. Germline V lookup: CDR1 MNHNS, CDR2 SASEGT. The CDR3 region is CASSAESSSNQPQHF. In nucleotides, the CDR3 is TGTGCCAGCAGTGCCGAATCGAGTAGCAATCAGCCCCAGCATTTT.

The J gene is TRBJ2-1, the V gene TRBV7-8; 10 bases fit TRBD2. Germline V gives CDR1 SGHVS, CDR2 FQNEAQ. The J segment lost 6 bases and the V segment lost 5 bases, leaving 7 bases of the junction unmatched. The CDR3 totals 15 residues. DNA for the CDR3: TGTGCCAGCAGCCCCCCGGGACTAGCGAGCAATGAGCAGTTCTTC. The encoded protein is CASSPPGLASNEQFF.

V and J are TRBV5-1 and TRBJ2-3, with D unclear. V was shortened by 3 bases and J by 2 bases, with 4 bases between the two germline ends. The length of the CDR3 is 12 residues. The V gene's germline CDR1 is SGHRS and CDR2 YFSETQ. For the CDR3, the DNA is TGCGCCAGCAGCTCGTCCACAGATACGCAGTATTTT. Residues: CASSSSTDTQYF.

This clone turned up a few times. The V gene is TRBV18, the J gene TRBJ2-6; D is unresolved. The CDR3 covers 14 residues. Trimming took 10 bases from V and 1 from J, leaving 11 bases between them. Germline CDR1 and CDR2: KGHSH and LQKENI. The CDR3 sequence: CATARVSGANVLTF. CDR3 nucleotide sequence: TGTGCCACCGCAAGGGTGTCTGGGGCCAACGTCCTGACTTTC.

This clone occurred once. The V gene is TRBV6-1, the J gene TRBJ2-7; 7 bases map to TRBD1. CDR1 is MNHNS and CDR2 is SASEGT in the germline V gene. Trimming at V came to 2 bases and at J to 6 bases, leaving 10 bases not matched to a gene. The CDR3 totals 15 residues. CDR3: CASSETGTVPSEQYF. The CDR3 nucleotides read TGTGCCAGCAGTGAAACCGGGACAGTTCCGAGCGAGCAGTACTTC.

The chain recombines TRBV9 with TRBJ2-1; TRBD2 matches 8 bases. The CDR3 consists of 15 residues. Trimming cost V 7 bases and J 0 bases; bases outside gene matches: 6. Germline V lookup: CDR1 SGDLS, CDR2 YYNGEE. The CDR3 bases are TGTGCCAGCTCCGCGGGAGGCAGCTCCTACAATGAGCAGTTCTTC. Translated, it gives CASSAGGSSYNEQFF.

The V and J genes are TRBV18 and TRBJ2-3; a weak D match, TRBD2 (5 bases). This CDR3 spans 14 amino acids. Looked up from germline, CDR1 is KGHSH and CDR2 is LQKENI. V was clipped by 1 base and J by 3 bases, with 8 bases between them. In DNA, the CDR3 is TGTGCCAGCTCACCACAATGGGAGACAGATACGCAGTATTTT. The encoded protein is CASSPQWETDTQYF.

This chain links TRBV30 with TRBJ1-5; possibly TRBD1 for D (5 bases). Trimming took 2 bases from V and 7 from J, leaving 12 bases between them. Looked up from germline, CDR1 is GTSNPN and CDR2 is SVGIG (reference sequence). This CDR3 has 13 amino acids. CDR3 DNA sequence: TGTGCCTGGAGTCAAGGGACCGGGCAGCCCCAGCATTTT. This encodes CAWSQGTGQPQHF.

V gene TRBV5-4 combines with J gene TRBJ2-3; 10 bases fit TRBD1. Germline trimming cut 3 bases from V and 6 bases from J; bases unmatched to any gene: 10. Germline CDR1 SGHNT, CDR2 YYREEE (reference sequence). This CDR3 spans 16 amino acids. CDR3 sequence: CASSSGQGELLDTQYF. Here the CDR3 DNA reads TGTGCCAGCAGCTCAGGACAGGGGGAATTGTTGGATACGCAGTATTTT.

The chain carries TRBV27 and TRBJ2-6; D might be TRBD2 (7 bases). The length of the CDR3 is 19 residues. Germline V gives CDR1 MNHEY, CDR2 SMNVEV (reference sequence). V was clipped by 5 bases and J by 1 base, with 21 bases between them. The CDR3 region has the DNA TGTGCCAGCAGTACCCCCTCCGGGGGGCGCAGATCTGGGGCCAACGTCCTGACTTTC. Protein: CASSTPSGGRRSGANVLTF.

This clone has more than one count but fewer than ten. The chain carries TRBV27 and TRBJ2-7; D is unresolved. The V end was cut by 8 bases, the J end by 5 bases, with 13 bases between. The CDR3 is 12 amino acids. CDR1 and CDR2 (germline): MNHEY, SMNVEV (reference sequence). The DNA of the CDR3 is TGTGCCAGCGGAAGGAGTAGTGACGAGCAGTACTTC. Translated: CASGRSSDEQYF.

CDR3 protein: CASSLIVLGGTRAEAQYF. The CDR3 DNA reads as TGCGCCAGCAGCTTGATCGTTCTCGGGGGTACTCGGGCCGAGGCGCAGTATTTT. V usage is TRBV5-1 and J usage is TRBJ2-3, with D possibly matching TRBD2 (6 bases). This CDR3 region has 18 residues. Trimming removed 1 base at V and 10 bases at J, with 28 bases between. Germline assignment: CDR1 SGHRS and CDR2 YFSETQ.